These 27 T cell receptor beta chains share one sample of origin, sequenced in a study of blood T cells in healthy people across ages. Combining a sample-barcoded 5' primer with a J-beta primer mix, a second PCR ran for roughly 7 to 11 cycles. TCRdb independently ran MiXCR on the 5' RACE reads; one entry per CDR3 protein. The sample holds some 1.5 million distinct CDR3 sequences, roughly 30% seen once. Sequenced: blood. The receptors were gathered from a woman aged 25 to 39 in good health.

To note about this clonotype: Possible read error: a much larger clone is one base away. This chain links TRBV29-1 with TRBJ2-7; perhaps TRBD1 as D (5 bases). CDR1 SQVTM and CDR2 ANQGSEA come from the germline V gene. The CDR3 runs to 15 residues. Here the CDR3 reads CGAQVGKGSSYEQYF. CDR3 coding DNA: TGCGGCGCCCAGGTGGGAAAGGGGTCCTCCTACGAGCAGTACTTC.

Only a few counts were recorded for this clonotype. This chain joins TRBV7-8 and TRBJ2-7, with D uncertain. Germline lookup yields CDR1 SGHVS and CDR2 FQNEAQ. Trimming removed 5 bases at V and 5 bases at J, with 19 bases between. This CDR3 region has 15 residues. Written as DNA, the CDR3 is TGTGCCAGCAGCATCCCAAGTACCCGTGGACACGAGCAGTACTTC. Translated: CASSIPSTRGHEQYF.

This clonotype was seen a single time. The chain has TRBV20-1 and TRBJ1-2; 7 bases are a match to TRBD1. The CDR3 spans 14 residues. CDR1 and CDR2 (germline): DFQATT, SNEGSKA (reference sequence). V lost 2 bases to trimming and J lost 4 bases; unmatched junction nucleotides: 7. The CDR3 nucleotides read TGCAGTGCTAGAAACCGGGACAGAACCTATGGCTACACCTTC. Amino acid sequence: CSARNRDRTYGYTF.

The chain employs TRBV12-3 or TRBV12-4 and TRBJ2-6; 7 bases align to TRBD2. V lost 6 bases to trimming and J lost 12 bases; unmatched junction nucleotides: 14. CDR3 length equals 15 residues. In DNA, the CDR3 is TGTGCCAGCAGCTGGGGGGGATCCCAGATCGGCGTCCTGACTTTC. Translating gives CASSWGGSQIGVLTF.

This clonotype was seen only a few times. The chain recombines TRBV3-1 with TRBJ2-4; TRBD1 is a possible D gene (5 bases). Trimming took 1 base from V and 14 from J, leaving 12 bases between them. In germline, CDR1 is LGHDT, CDR2 YNNKEL (reference sequence). The CDR3 has 12 amino acids. CDR3 nucleotide sequence: TGTGCCAGCAGCCAAGTGAGTGGGGCCAAGTACTTC. Amino acid sequence: CASSQVSGAKYF.

This clonotype was counted only a few times. The genes are TRBV19 and TRBJ2-4, with D possibly being TRBD1 (6 bases). Trimming stripped 10 bases from V and 1 base from J, with 17 bases between. This CDR3 spans 15 amino acids. The germline CDR1 and CDR2 sequences are LNHDA and SQIVND (reference sequence). This CDR3 is CATTASTGAKNIQYF. CDR3 coding DNA: TGTGCCACTACGGCCTCAACAGGGGCCAAAAACATTCAGTACTTC.

The chain is built from TRBV4-1 and TRBJ1-2; 12 bases match TRBD1. With 4 bases clipped from V and 7 bases from J, the junction kept 10 bases outside the gene matches. The CDR3 totals 16 residues. Per germline, CDR1 MGHRA and CDR2 YSYEKL. The CDR3 DNA follows: TGCGCCAGCAGCCCTACACCGGGACAGGGGGCTTCTGGCTACACCTTC. It translates to CASSPTPGQGASGYTF.

About this clonotype: One junction end does not reproduce the germline sequence, and a read error may be involved. The rearrangement uses TRBV19 and TRBJ2-1; D call uncertain. Germline V gene lookup returns CDR1 LNHDA and CDR2 SQIVND (reference sequence). The CDR3 loop spans 13 amino acids. CDR3 protein: CARSIDGVGEQFF. CDR3 nucleotides: TGTGCCAGGAGTATAGATGGGGTTGGTGAGCAGTTCTTC.

The chain couples TRBV12-5 to TRBJ1-3; no reliable D call. The CDR3 spans 13 residues. Germline-derived CDR1 and CDR2 are LGHNT and FRNRAP. Trimming pared 9 bases from V and 0 bases from J, leaving 9 bases between. DNA for the CDR3: TGTGCTAGCCGTCGTATCTCTGGAAACACCATATATTTT. The encoded protein is CASRRISGNTIYF.

A few counts support this clonotype. The rearrangement joins TRBV29-1 to TRBJ2-3, with 7 positions matching TRBD2. Germline V gives CDR1 SQVTM, CDR2 ANQGSEA. V trimming: 1 base; J trimming: 2 bases; junction bases outside the gene matches: 12. There are 17 residues in the CDR3. The CDR3 reads CSVEVFGSSGYTDTQYF. In DNA, the CDR3 is TGCAGCGTTGAAGTTTTCGGTAGTAGCGGGTACACAGATACGCAGTATTTT.

The rearrangement uses TRBV18 and TRBJ2-5, with D unresolved. There are 13 residues in the CDR3. Germline values: CDR1 KGHSH, CDR2 LQKENI. With 3 bases removed from V and 11 bases from J, the gap between germline ends came to 16 bases. CDR3 sequence reads: CASSPPDLNAQYF. In nucleotides, the CDR3 is TGTGCCAGCTCACCCCCAGACTTGAATGCGCAGTACTTC. The variable domain in full, with the rest retrieved from reference TRBV18 and TRBJ2-5, is NAGVMQNPRHLVRRRGQEARLRCSPMKGHSHVYWYRQLPEEGLKFMVYLQKENIIDESGMPKERFSAEFPKEGPSILRIQQVVRGDSAAYFCASSPPDLNAQYFGPGTRLLVL.

The V call is TRBV29-1, the J call TRBJ2-1; TRBD2 might be the D (5 bases). This CDR3 contains 14 residues. Germline V gives CDR1 SQVTM, CDR2 ANQGSEA. The V gene lost 3 bases and the J gene lost 1 base, with 10 bases spanning the gap. CDR3 nucleotide sequence: TGCAGCGTTGAGAGGGCCGAGTCCTACAATGAGCAGTTCTTC. Protein sequence: CSVERAESYNEQFF.

The chain couples TRBV7-9 to TRBJ2-1; D may be TRBD2 (7 bases). Germline V gene lookup returns CDR1 SEHNR and CDR2 FQNEAQ (reference sequence). The CDR3 is 15 residues long. Trimming took 5 bases from V and 3 from J, leaving 14 bases between them. The CDR3 bases are TGTGCCAGCAGCCGAGGGGGGGACTACTACAATGAGCAGTTCTTC. Residues: CASSRGGDYYNEQFF. Full variable domain (rest looked up from reference TRBV7-9 and TRBJ2-1): DTGVSQNPRHKITKRGQNVTFRCDPISEHNRLYWYRQTLGQGPEFLTYFQNEAQLEKSRLLSDRFSAERPKGSFSTLEIQRTEQGDSAMYLCASSRGGDYYNEQFFGPGTRLTVL.

This clonotype was detected once. A much larger clone differs by one base, so this may be a read error. The chain recombines TRBV10-3 with TRBJ2-1, with a tentative D call TRBD1 (6 bases). Near its end, the DNA agrees better with TRBJ2-7, so the J call may be wrong. Germline V CDR1 and CDR2: ENHRY, SYGVKD. This CDR3 is 15 amino acids long. CDR3 bases: TGTGCCATCAGTTCAAACTATGGGGGCCACAATGAGCAGTACTTC. It yields the protein CAISSNYGGHNEQYF.

There are many counts of this clonotype. V and J are TRBV12-3 or TRBV12-4 and TRBJ2-7; D unresolved. V lost 6 bases and J lost 6, with 18 bases in between. CDR3 length: 14 amino acids. The chain's CDR3 is CASRLGRSLSEQYF. CDR3 in DNA: TGTGCCAGCAGGCTAGGACGGAGTTTGTCCGAGCAGTACTTC.

This clonotype appeared a few times. A much larger clone differs by one base, so this may be a read error. The genes are TRBV12-3 or TRBV12-4 and TRBJ2-7, with 9 nucleotides matching TRBD1. J gave up 3 bases and V 5 bases, and 8 bases lay outside the gene matches. This CDR3 contains 15 residues. The CDR3 sequence: CASSPPGTGCYEQYF. Here the CDR3 DNA reads TGTGCCAGCAGTCCCCCCGGGACAGGGTGCTACGAGCAGTACTTC.

This clonotype was detected a few times. The chain carries TRBV6-2 or TRBV6-3 and TRBJ1-2; no clear D. Germline V lookup: CDR1 MNHEY, CDR2 SVGEGT. Trimming took 4 bases from V and 1 from J, leaving 7 bases between them. The CDR3 is made up of 13 amino acids. The CDR3 DNA sequence: TGTGCCAGCAGTTCGCTTGGTAACTATGGCTACACCTTC. Protein sequence: CASSSLGNYGYTF.

This clonotype has a handful of counts. This rearrangement joins TRBV5-1 to TRBJ2-1; TRBD2 matches 8 bases. The CDR3 runs to 15 residues. V lost 0 bases and J lost 6; bases outside the gene matches: 5. The germline CDR1 and CDR2 sequences are SGHRS and YFSETQ. The CDR3 nucleotides are TGCGCCAGCAGCTTGGGTAGCGGGACGGGCAATGAGCAGTTCTTC. This translates into CASSLGSGTGNEQFF.

A note on this clonotype: A single base separates this from a much larger clone, so it may be a read error. V gene TRBV2 combines with J gene TRBJ2-5; TRBD1 aligns across 8 bases. The better agreement between TRBJ2-7 and the DNA end casts doubt on the J call. Germline V gene data show CDR1 as SNHLY and CDR2 as FYNNEI. This CDR3 has 16 residues. The CDR3 reads CGSTRLEGTGWYEQYF. The CDR3 DNA sequence: TGTGGCAGCACCCGTCTGGAAGGGACAGGTTGGTACGAGCAGTACTTC.

This rearrangement joins TRBV29-1 to TRBJ1-5; 9 nucleotides align to TRBD1. There are 17 residues in the CDR3. Germline loops: CDR1 SQVTM, CDR2 ANQGSEA. For the CDR3, the DNA is TGCAACGTAGAGATGAAGGGACAGGGACGGGGTGGCCAGCCCCAGCATTTT. Amino acids: CNVEMKGQGRGGQPQHF.

Regarding this clonotype: Mismatch with germline at one junction end may stem from a read error. The J gene is TRBJ2-3, the V gene TRBV24-1; the match to TRBD2 covers 7 bases. CDR1 is KGHDR, CDR2 SFDVKD, per germline. The CDR3 totals 14 residues. The CDR3 DNA sequence: TGTGCCACCAGTGCCCAGACTAGCACAGGTACGCAGTATTTT. Translation: CATSAQTSTGTQYF.

J is TRBJ2-1 and V is TRBV20-1; 8 positions agree with TRBD2. Germline V CDR1 and CDR2: DFQATT, SNEGSKA (reference sequence). V shed 0 bases and J 4 bases; nucleotides not matched to a gene: 5. The CDR3 extends over 15 amino acids. CDR3 loop: CSARDRIAGYNEQFF. The CDR3 nucleotides are TGCAGTGCTAGAGATCGGATAGCGGGGTACAATGAGCAGTTCTTC.

The table lists this clonotype with many counts. The V gene is TRBV7-9, the J gene TRBJ1-6; D is unclear. Germline V gene data show CDR1 as SEHNR and CDR2 as FQNEAQ (reference sequence). Deletions cut 3 bases from V and 4 bases from J, with 7 bases between. The CDR3 is 14 amino acids. CDR3 nucleotide sequence: TGTGCCAGCAGCTTCGACGGATATAATTCACCCCTCCACTTT. It specifies CASSFDGYNSPLHF.

The rearrangement links TRBV7-6 to TRBJ2-1; 7 nucleotides line up with TRBD2. The J call may be faulty, since TRBJ2-7 better matches the DNA end. Germline CDR1 SGHVS, CDR2 FNYEAQ. The length of the CDR3 is 15 residues. The CDR3 reads CASGESGTTYNEQYF. The DNA for the CDR3 is TGTGCCAGCGGTGAAAGCGGGACGACCTACAATGAGCAGTACTTC.

This clonotype was counted many times. This chain connects TRBV28 to TRBJ2-7, with D unresolved. V was trimmed by 7 bases and J by 0 bases, leaving 13 bases between them. CDR3 length: 14 amino acids. The germline V gene has CDR1 MDHEN and CDR2 SYDVKM. CDR3 coding DNA: TGTGCCAGCACGACCACACCCAGCTCCTACGAGCAGTACTTC. Translation: CASTTTPSSYEQYF.

A few counts support this clonotype. The J gene is TRBJ2-7, the V gene TRBV5-1; D may be TRBD1 (5 bases). The DNA end favors TRBJ2-1, so the J call may be wrong. CDR1 SGHRS and CDR2 YFSETQ come from the germline V gene. This CDR3 is 16 amino acids long. The CDR3 sequence: CASSLGTLVFSYEQFF. Here the CDR3 DNA reads TGCGCCAGCAGCTTGGGGACACTGGTTTTCTCCTACGAGCAGTTCTTC.

This clonotype was seen a handful of times. The V and J genes are TRBV7-9 and TRBJ2-4; D gene ambiguous. The CDR3 is made up of 12 amino acids. Germline V gene lookup returns CDR1 SEHNR and CDR2 FQNEAQ (reference sequence). V was pared by 5 bases and J by 8 bases, with 10 bases between. CDR3 DNA: TGTGCCAGCAGCACTATAGAGGACATTCAGTACTTC. Amino acids: CASSTIEDIQYF.